This entry describes one TCR beta chain. Its antigen is unknown. This sample is part of a study of cytomegalovirus exposure and HLA in healthy donors. Study observations and caveats: In an earlier analysis, about 87% or about 30%: the productive usage of most TCR beta V segments. Links to common viral pathogens appeared, in a later analysis, for several of the most significant clusters. An analysis that was carried out later associated approximately 15,000 TCR beta sequences with HLA alleles at 0.05 false discovery rate.

V dropped 4 bases and J dropped 2; count of bases not matched to a gene: 7. The germline gives CDR1 MNHEY, CDR2 SMNVEV (reference sequence). The CDR3 is 15 residues long. This PCR relied on a set of 60 Vbeta primers and 13 Jbeta primers. Original data processing: Roughly 11 million of the about 80 million unique TCR beta chains counted in a later analysis were shared. Profiled with immunoSEQ multiplex PCR; TCRdb holds only in-frame clones, not every one. Clone size and the V and J calls come from that table; the DNA yielded D and trimming. The data hold 150,000 to 200,000 clones, with about 80% observed a single time.

The chain is built from TRBV27 and TRBJ1-2; 7 bases map to TRBD1. This TCR was recovered from a man aged 18 to 29 in good health and CMV-seropositive. Material: PBMCs. DNA of the CDR3: TGTGCCAGCAGTTATGGGTCAGGGGGGAACTATGGCTACACCTTC. Its translation: CASSYGSGGNYGYTF.